These 29 T cell receptor beta chains were sequenced from one sample in a study of regulatory T cells in long-lasting Graves disease (dated by TCRdb to the early 2020s). The intended sense of this specimen's time point label: persistent/refractory GD, antithyroid drugs over 5 years with positive TRAb. For both TCR sequencing and RNA sequencing, RNA was extracted from PBMCs in TRIzol. The method was multiplex PCR. Sequencing was performed on an Illumina HiSeq 4000. To build TCR beta libraries, CDR3 regions were amplified by Arm-PCR using iRepertoire HTBI primers. TCRdb trimmed the raw reads at Q25, called clones with MiXCR and kept productive beta chains. Rows merge per CDR3 protein into single entries with the most common DNA and genes. The sample records around 400,000 distinct CDR3 sequences, roughly 23% of which are singletons. The ten biggest clones cover about 13% of the sample. The source material was peripheral blood mononuclear cells (PBMCs), sampled when the disease was refractory, from a patient treated with antithyroid drugs. These receptors were obtained from a female donor with Graves disease.

This clonotype was seen a few times. This rearrangement joins TRBV7-3 to TRBJ2-1, with 7 bases matching TRBD2. Per germline, CDR1 SGHTA and CDR2 FQGTGA. V lost 5 bases, J lost 5 bases, and 6 bases stayed unmatched. This CDR3 comprises 14 residues. CDR3 sequence reads: CASSQPSGDNEQFF. The CDR3 nucleotides read TGTGCCAGCAGCCAGCCTAGCGGAGACAATGAGCAGTTCTTC.

Remarks on this clonotype: The junction differs from germline at one of its ends, possibly a read error. The chain carries TRBV27 and TRBJ2-7; 9 bases are shared with TRBD1. Looked up from germline, CDR1 is MNHEY and CDR2 is SMNVEV (reference sequence). The CDR3 is made up of 14 amino acids. The CDR3 protein is CASSFRDRDYELYF. The CDR3 DNA sequence: TGTGCCAGCAGTTTCCGGGACAGGGACTACGAGCTGTACTTC.

This clonotype was detected ten times or more. The V call is TRBV6-9, the J call TRBJ2-7; D unresolved. V lost 3 bases and J lost 4, with 19 bases in between. The CDR3 loop spans 16 amino acids. Germline V gives CDR1 MNHGY, CDR2 SVAAGI. DNA of the CDR3: TGTGCCAGCAGTTACAAGACTGGGTCTCTTTTGTACGAGCAGTACTTC. Its translation: CASSYKTGSLLYEQYF.

This clonotype was counted ten times or more. The chain recombines TRBV12-3 or TRBV12-4 with TRBJ1-5; D might be TRBD1 (6 bases). This CDR3 spans 16 amino acids. V gave up 4 bases and J gave up 1 base, with 14 bases separating them. CDR3 loop: CASSSGGRGSNQPQHF. The CDR3 coding sequence is TGTGCCAGCAGTTCAGGAGGGAGGGGGAGCAATCAGCCCCAGCATTTT.

This clonotype was observed a few times. V usage is TRBV2 and J usage is TRBJ2-4; tentatively, D is TRBD1 (6 bases). Germline assignment: CDR1 SNHLY and CDR2 FYNNEI. The V and J ends lost 1 base and 8 bases respectively, with 12 bases between them. This CDR3 is built from 14 residues. For the CDR3, the DNA is TGTGCCAGCAGTGAAGAGCTAGGGGGTCACATTCAGTACTTC. Protein: CASSEELGGHIQYF.

There are many counts of this clonotype. This chain links TRBV28 with TRBJ1-1, with TRBD1 as a possible D gene (6 bases). CDR1 MDHEN and CDR2 SYDVKM come from the germline V gene. The V gene lost 5 bases and the J gene lost 8 bases, with 18 bases spanning the gap. The CDR3 consists of 14 residues. CDR3 sequence: CASSQYREMGEAFF. The CDR3 nucleotides are TGTGCCAGCAGTCAATACAGGGAGATGGGGGAAGCTTTCTTT.

The chain joins TRBV20-1 to TRBJ2-2; no reliable D call. The germline V gene has CDR1 DFQATT and CDR2 SNEGSKA (reference sequence). The V and J ends lost 0 bases and 0 bases respectively, with 11 bases between them. The CDR3 runs 16 residues. The CDR3 sequence is CSARDGSGPNTGELFF. In DNA form, the CDR3 reads TGCAGTGCTAGAGATGGTTCGGGTCCGAACACCGGGGAGCTGTTTTTT.

This sequence joins TRBV6-1 and TRBJ1-4, with D possibly being TRBD1 (6 bases). V dropped 4 bases and J dropped 3 bases, with 18 bases sitting between them. There are 17 residues in the CDR3. From germline, CDR1 is MNHNS and CDR2 SASEGT. The CDR3 nucleotides read TGTGCCAGCAGTGTGGGCCAGGGGAGTGTAGCTAATGAAAAACTGTTTTTT. This encodes CASSVGQGSVANEKLFF.

This clonotype has at least ten counts. The J gene is TRBJ2-5, the V gene TRBV28; 8 positions agree with TRBD2. The CDR3 is made up of 13 amino acids. The J segment lost 3 bases and the V segment lost 6 bases, leaving 3 bases of the junction unmatched. CDR1 and CDR2 from the germline V gene are MDHEN and SYDVKM. The CDR3 DNA follows: TGTGCCAGCAGCCGTAGCGGGGAAGAGACCCAGTACTTC. It translates to CASSRSGEETQYF.

Notes on this clonotype: A single base separates this from a much larger clone, so it may be a read error. V gene TRBV12-3 or TRBV12-4 combines with J gene TRBJ2-7, with D tentatively TRBD2 (6 bases). CDR3 length: 14 amino acids. Written as DNA, the CDR3 is TGTGCCGGCAGTTTAAGGGTTACGACTAGTTTACCAAACTTC. It encodes CAGSLRVTTSLPNF.

This clonotype was counted only a few times. V and J are TRBV28 and TRBJ2-2; perhaps TRBD2 as D (6 bases). The V gene lost 1 base and the J gene lost 7 bases, with 16 bases spanning the gap. The CDR3 spans 16 residues. Germline loops: CDR1 MDHEN, CDR2 SYDVKM. DNA for the CDR3: TGTGCCAGCAGTTTATACGGGAGTTTGGACATCGGGGAGCTGTTTTTT. This sequence encodes CASSLYGSLDIGELFF. Combining the CDR3 with reference TRBV28 and TRBJ2-2 gives the whole variable domain DVKVTQSSRYLVKRTGEKVFLECVQDMDHENMFWYRQDPGLGLRLIYFSYDVKMKEKGDIPEGYSVSREKKERFSLILESASTNQTSMYLCASSLYGSLDIGELFFGEGSRLTVL.

This clonotype was counted at least ten times. The chain links TRBV12-3 or TRBV12-4 to TRBJ2-7; D possibly corresponds to TRBD2 (6 bases). V was trimmed by 6 bases and J by 4 bases, leaving 13 bases between them. This CDR3 is 13 amino acids long. The CDR3 DNA reads as TGTGCCAGCAGGCCGGGACTTAATTACGAGCAGTACTTC. Amino acid sequence: CASRPGLNYEQYF.

The V gene is TRBV7-9, the J gene TRBJ2-7; 13 bases agree with TRBD2. This CDR3 has 16 amino acids. Looked up from germline, CDR1 is SEHNR and CDR2 is FQNEAQ (reference sequence). The ends lost 5 bases at V and 2 bases at J; junction bases unmatched: 6. In nucleotides, the CDR3 is TGTGCCAGCAGCCAAGGGACTAGCGGGGCAACCTACGAGCAGTACTTC. It yields the protein CASSQGTSGATYEQYF. Full variable domain (remainder filled in from reference TRBV7-9 and TRBJ2-7): DTGVSQNPRHKITKRGQNVTFRCDPISEHNRLYWYRQTLGQGPEFLTYFQNEAQLEKSRLLSDRFSAERPKGSFSTLEIQRTEQGDSAMYLCASSQGTSGATYEQYFGPGTRLTVT.

A word on this clonotype: A single base separates this from a much larger clone, so it may be a read error. This rearrangement joins TRBV29-1 to TRBJ2-2; D tentatively fits TRBD1 or TRBD2 (5 bases each). CDR1 and CDR2 (germline): SQVTM, ANQGSEA. This CDR3 comprises 14 residues. As DNA, the CDR3 is TGCAGCGTTCCGGGACCTACGAACACCGGGGAGCTGCTTTTT. Amino acids: CSVPGPTNTGELLF.

The chain joins TRBV6-1 to TRBJ2-7; no clear D gene. The CDR3 is 13 amino acids. Trimming pared 6 bases from V and 0 bases from J, leaving 9 bases between. Per the germline V gene, CDR1 is MNHNS and CDR2 is SASEGT. The CDR3 sequence is CASSRYTSYEQYF. CDR3 bases: TGTGCCAGCAGCAGGTACACCTCCTACGAGCAGTACTTC.

This rearrangement joins TRBV20-1 to TRBJ2-2; 12 bases match TRBD2. The V gene end was trimmed by 6 bases and the J gene end by 6 bases; junction bases not matched to a gene: 8. CDR1 and CDR2 (germline): DFQATT, SNEGSKA (reference sequence). The CDR3 length is 15 residues. CDR3 sequence (DNA): TGCAGTGCCTTAGGACTAGCGGGAAATCCCGGGGAGCTGTTTTTT. Translating it yields CSALGLAGNPGELFF.

This clonotype was observed at least ten times. For the CDR3, the DNA is TGTGCCAGCAGCGCTGACAGGGTTCAGGGCGGGGAGCTGTTTTTT. This translates into CASSADRVQGGELFF. The chain uses TRBV7-3 and TRBJ2-2; 7 bases map to TRBD1. Per germline, CDR1 SGHTA and CDR2 FQGTGA. The CDR3 contains 15 residues. With 5 bases clipped from V and 7 bases from J, the junction kept 10 bases outside the gene matches. Filled out from reference TRBV7-3 and TRBJ2-2, the complete variable domain reads GAGVSQTPSNKVTEKGKYVELRCDPISGHTALYWYRQSLGQGPEFLIYFQGTGAADDSGLPNDRFFAVRPEGSVSTLKIQRTERGDSAVYLCASSADRVQGGELFFGEGSRLTVL.

The chain employs TRBV9 and TRBJ2-7; a weak D match, TRBD2 (5 bases). The CDR3 totals 14 residues. The ends were cut back, 0 bases at V and 6 bases at J, with 13 bases in the middle. CDR1 is SGDLS and CDR2 is YYNGEE in the germline V gene. Here the CDR3 reads CASSVDSWESEQYF. For the CDR3, the DNA is TGTGCCAGCAGCGTAGATTCCTGGGAGAGCGAGCAGTACTTC.

This clonotype was detected ten times or more. The chain links TRBV28 to TRBJ1-1; 7 bases fit TRBD1. The CDR3 consists of 14 residues. The V gene's germline CDR1 is MDHEN and CDR2 SYDVKM. V lost 3 bases and J lost 7; bases outside the gene matches: 8. In nucleotides, the CDR3 is TGTGCCAGCAGTTTCCCTGGACAGGTCGGTGAAGCTTTCTTT. Amino acid sequence: CASSFPGQVGEAFF.

V and J are TRBV6-5 and TRBJ1-1; TRBD1 aligns across 7 bases. J lost 4 bases, V lost 4 bases, and 6 bases had no gene match. Per germline, CDR1 MNHEY and CDR2 SVGAGI. The CDR3 loop spans 14 amino acids. The CDR3, as DNA: TGTGCCAGCAGTTGGAACAGGGGTTCCACTGAAGCTTTCTTT. It codes for CASSWNRGSTEAFF.

V gene TRBV19 combines with J gene TRBJ2-2, with a weak D call TRBD1 (5 bases). CDR1 and CDR2 (germline): LNHDA, SQIVND (reference sequence). This CDR3 contains 15 residues. The V and J ends lost 4 bases and 0 bases respectively, with 9 bases between them. In DNA, the CDR3 is TGTGCCAGTAGTAGTCTACAGGCGAACACCGGGGAGCTGTTTTTT. Protein sequence: CASSSLQANTGELFF. Full variable domain (remainder filled in from reference TRBV19 and TRBJ2-2): DGGITQSPKYLFRKEGQNVTLSCEQNLNHDAMYWYRQDPGQGLRLIYYSQIVNDFQKGDIAEGYSVSREKKESFPLTVTSAQKNPTAFYLCASSSLQANTGELFFGEGSRLTVL.

As for this clonotype: This may be a read error: a much more frequent sequence differs by one nucleotide. The rearrangement joins TRBV6-2 or TRBV6-3 to TRBJ2-2, with 10 bases identical to TRBD1. With V trimmed by 6 bases and J by 4 bases, 2 bases remained unmatched. The CDR3 is made up of 14 amino acids. CDR1 is MNHEY and CDR2 is SVGEGT in the germline V gene. The CDR3 loop is CASRRTGGTGELFF. DNA for the CDR3: TGTGCCAGCAGACGGACAGGGGGCACCGGGGAGCTGTTTTTT.

The J gene is TRBJ2-2, the V gene TRBV14; TRBD2 aligns across 7 bases. The CDR3 runs 15 residues. Germline trimming cut 3 bases from V and 1 base from J; bases unmatched to any gene: 2. Germline lookup yields CDR1 SGHDN and CDR2 FVKESK. This chain's CDR3 is CASSQASGNTGELFF. CDR3 bases: TGTGCCAGCAGCCAGGCTAGCGGGAACACCGGGGAGCTGTTTTTT.

The chain is built from TRBV2 and TRBJ2-1; D call uncertain. Between the trimmed V and J ends, which lost 8 bases and 0 bases, there was a span of 8 bases. Germline CDR1 and CDR2: SNHLY and FYNNEI. This CDR3 comprises 13 residues. The CDR3 reads CASGFYSYNEQFF. Written as DNA, the CDR3 is TGTGCCAGCGGGTTTTACTCCTACAATGAGCAGTTCTTC.

This clonotype was counted a few times. The chain combines TRBV28 with TRBJ1-3, with a possible D match to TRBD1 (5 bases). V was clipped by 1 base and J by 0 bases, with 10 bases between them. Germline CDR1 reads MDHEN; CDR2 reads SYDVKM. CDR3 length equals 16 residues. The DNA for the CDR3 is TGTGCCAGCAGTTTATCCCCGGGGCCCTCTGGAAACACCATATATTTT. Translating it yields CASSLSPGPSGNTIYF.

J is TRBJ1-5 and V is TRBV20-1, with 7 bases matching TRBD1. The CDR3 sequence is 14 residues long. In germline, CDR1 is DFQATT, CDR2 SNEGSKA (reference sequence). V gave up 5 bases and J gave up 5 bases; unmatched junction bases: 9. CDR3 region: CSAENRQGDQPQHF. For the CDR3, the DNA is TGCAGTGCTGAAAATAGACAGGGCGATCAGCCCCAGCATTTT.

This clonotype showed up just a few times. This chain joins TRBV20-1 and TRBJ2-2; D might be TRBD2 (5 bases). V lost 4 bases, J lost 1 base, and 13 bases lay in between. CDR1 and CDR2 (germline): DFQATT, SNEGSKA (reference sequence). This CDR3 is 15 amino acids long. The CDR3 sequence is CSAKRENLNTGELFF. CDR3 coding DNA: TGCAGTGCTAAGAGGGAAAACCTGAACACCGGGGAGCTGTTTTTT.

This clonotype was counted many times. This chain joins TRBV7-9 and TRBJ1-4, with unresolved D. Germline lookup yields CDR1 SEHNR and CDR2 FQNEAQ (reference sequence). V dropped 5 bases and J dropped 4 bases, with 14 bases sitting between them. The CDR3 length is 15 residues. CDR3 protein: CASSPSGRNNEKLFF. For the CDR3, the DNA is TGTGCCAGCAGCCCCAGCGGACGGAATAATGAAAAACTGTTTTTT.

This clonotype was found a few times. The chain recombines TRBV29-1 with TRBJ2-7; TRBD2 aligns across 9 bases. Germline trimming cut 5 bases from V and 2 bases from J; bases unmatched to any gene: 10. The CDR3 contains 15 residues. Germline V gene sequence: CDR1 SQVTM, CDR2 ANQGSEA. The CDR3 region has the DNA TGCAGCGTTAAGGGGACTAGCAGACATACCTACGAGCAGTACTTC. It yields the protein CSVKGTSRHTYEQYF.